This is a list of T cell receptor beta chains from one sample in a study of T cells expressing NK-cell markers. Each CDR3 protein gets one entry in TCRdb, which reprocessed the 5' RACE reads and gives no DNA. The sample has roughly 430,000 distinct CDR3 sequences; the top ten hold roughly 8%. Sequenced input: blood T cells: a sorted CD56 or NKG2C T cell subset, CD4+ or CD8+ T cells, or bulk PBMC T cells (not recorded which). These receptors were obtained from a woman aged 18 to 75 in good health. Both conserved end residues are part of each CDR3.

CDR3aa: CASSFWASGTGVDTQYF
v_gene: TRBV11-2
j_gene: TRBJ2-3

CDR3aa: CAHGLAGEETQYF
v_gene: TRBV28
j_gene: TRBJ2-5

CDR3aa: CASSLMGRRYQETQYF
v_gene: TRBV28
j_gene: TRBJ2-5

CDR3aa: CASNLNSNQPQHF
v_gene: TRBV2
j_gene: TRBJ1-5

CDR3aa: CATSRARSFPGEQFF
v_gene: TRBV15
j_gene: TRBJ2-1

CDR3aa: CASSLPFYEQYF
v_gene: TRBV7-2
j_gene: TRBJ2-7

CDR3aa: CASSQSRGGRPYEQYF
v_gene: TRBV23-1
j_gene: TRBJ2-7

CDR3aa: CASSRLAGTDEQFF
v_gene: TRBV19
j_gene: TRBJ2-1

CDR3aa: CSASLDYSAGNTIYF
v_gene: TRBV20-1
j_gene: TRBJ1-3

CDR3aa: CASSWGGGRDNEQFF
v_gene: TRBV5-4
j_gene: TRBJ2-1

CDR3aa: CSARDRKGAGGPKETQYF
v_gene: TRBV20-1
j_gene: TRBJ2-5

CDR3aa: CASSFRTGAGEAFF
v_gene: TRBV7-8
j_gene: TRBJ1-1

CDR3aa: CASSEGQHTDTQYF
v_gene: TRBV6-4
j_gene: TRBJ2-3

CDR3aa: CASSQPRGPYNEQFF
v_gene: TRBV4-1
j_gene: TRBJ2-1

CDR3aa: CASSLGGSAFTDTQYF
v_gene: TRBV7-2
j_gene: TRBJ2-3

CDR3aa: CASSSQPPTIEDNEQFF
v_gene: TRBV6-5
j_gene: TRBJ2-1

CDR3aa: CASSPPGTTYNEQFF
v_gene: TRBV7-9
j_gene: TRBJ2-1

CDR3aa: CASSPDRIGDSPLHF
v_gene: TRBV7-9
j_gene: TRBJ1-6

CDR3aa: CASSLDQQETQYF
v_gene: TRBV11-2
j_gene: TRBJ2-5

CDR3aa: CASSPSKWDGYTF
v_gene: TRBV6-1
j_gene: TRBJ1-2

CDR3aa: CASAWGGGSYNEQFF
v_gene: TRBV6-1
j_gene: TRBJ2-1